This TCR beta chain is from a study of cytomegalovirus exposure and HLA in healthy donors. Regarding this clone: Its cognate antigen is unknown.

Trimming took off 4 bases at V and 5 bases at J, with 8 bases between the two ends. Germline assignment: CDR1 PRHDT and CDR2 FYEKMQ (reference sequence). The CDR3 extends over 13 amino acids. Study-wide points: The listing of roughly 160 TCR beta chains classed them as cytomegalovirus-associated. Sequencing depth roughly uniform across donors was assumed in presence/absence analyses.

Primers included in the PCR were 60 Vbeta and 13 Jbeta primers. Study processing details: About 10 million shared chains were among the roughly 80 million unique TCR beta chains that a later analysis counted. Produced via immunoSEQ multiplex PCR; TCRdb's table is partial and in-frame only. That table supplies the V and J calls and clone size; D and trimming were determined from the DNA. This table holds around 120,000 clones, 55% to 75% found once. The sequence was obtained from a woman aged 40 to 49 in good health and CMV-seropositive. This rearrangement joins TRBV13 to TRBJ2-2; weak D call: TRBD1 (6 bases). Sequences were obtained from PBMCs. This chain's CDR3 is CASSSRGTGELFF. Here the CDR3 DNA reads TGTGCCAGCAGCTCCAGGGGAACCGGGGAGCTGTTTTTT.